One and the same sample provided the 25 T cell receptor beta chains below, sequenced in a study of T cell responses to AZD1222 COVID-19 vaccine. Sequenced by immunoSEQ multiplex PCR; TCRdb stores in-frame clones only, minus some. Here the sample spans just over 150,000 clones, about nine tenths being singletons. The input for sequencing was peripheral blood, taken after recovery from COVID-19. All receptors derive from an adult who had recovered from COVID-19.

The count of this clone is one. V usage is TRBV15 and J usage is TRBJ2-1; D is possibly TRBD2 (6 bases). The CDR3 sequence is 16 residues long. Deletions cut 3 bases from V and 5 bases from J, with 17 bases between. CDR1 is LNHNV and CDR2 is YYDKDF in the germline V gene (reference sequence). This CDR3 reads CATSRQRGRGNNEQFF. CDR3 bases: TGTGCCACCAGCAGGCAGCGAGGGCGGGGTAACAATGAGCAGTTCTTC.

The chain carries TRBV7-8 and TRBJ2-3; D is uncertain. The V end was cut by 4 bases, the J end by 0 bases, with 2 bases between. Germline V gives CDR1 SGHVS, CDR2 FQNEAQ. The CDR3 spans 12 residues. The CDR3: CASSYSTDTQYF. CDR3 DNA: TGTGCCAGCAGCTACAGCACAGATACGCAGTATTTT.

The chain has TRBV27 and TRBJ2-7; D uncertain. The CDR3 totals 13 residues. Trimming left V 3 bases short and J 4 bases short, with 10 bases between. Germline CDR1 is MNHEY and CDR2 is SMNVEV (reference sequence). For the CDR3, the DNA is TGTGCCAGCAGTTTCGATAGCAGTTACGAGCAGTACTTC. Translated: CASSFDSSYEQYF.

This rearrangement joins TRBV5-6 to TRBJ1-5; D might be TRBD1 (5 bases). Trimming removed 2 bases at V and 0 bases at J, with 12 bases between. The CDR3 loop spans 16 amino acids. CDR1 and CDR2 from the germline V gene are SGHDT and YYEEEE. CDR3 sequence reads: CASSFRGVNSNQPQHF. The CDR3 nucleotides read TGTGCCAGCAGCTTTCGGGGGGTTAATAGCAATCAGCCCCAGCATTTT.

This chain uses TRBV30 with TRBJ1-2; 8 nucleotides line up with TRBD1. The germline gives CDR1 GTSNPN, CDR2 SVGIG (reference sequence). The CDR3 sequence is 15 residues long. V dropped 5 bases and J dropped 0; count of bases not matched to a gene: 8. CDR3 bases: TGTGCCTGGTCCCCAGGACAGGGTGCTAACTATGGCTACACCTTC. This sequence encodes CAWSPGQGANYGYTF.

The J gene is TRBJ1-6, the V gene TRBV6-5, with D possibly being TRBD1 (5 bases). CDR1 MNHEY and CDR2 SVGAGI come from the germline V gene. This CDR3 has 14 residues. Trimming left V 7 bases short and J 10 bases short, with 17 bases between. CDR3 loop: CASTPGWDGSPLHF. The CDR3 nucleotides read TGTGCCAGCACCCCGGGGTGGGACGGCTCACCCCTCCACTTT.

The V and J genes are TRBV6-6 and TRBJ1-5; D is perhaps TRBD1 (5 bases). Germline V CDR1 and CDR2: MNHNY, SVGAGI (reference sequence). Between the trimmed V and J ends, which lost 4 bases and 1 base, there was a span of 14 bases. This CDR3 contains 16 residues. CDR3 in DNA: TGTGCCAGCAGTTCCCCCCAGGGTCGAAGCAATCAGCCCCAGCATTTT. It translates to CASSSPQGRSNQPQHF.

V gene TRBV29-1 combines with J gene TRBJ2-7, with 7 bases lining up with TRBD1. V dropped 7 bases and J dropped 0; count of bases not matched to a gene: 12. There are 15 residues in the CDR3. Germline V gives CDR1 SQVTM, CDR2 ANQGSEA. The CDR3 loop reads CSAYSGTESSYEQYF. The CDR3, as DNA: TGCAGCGCCTATTCCGGGACAGAGAGCTCCTACGAGCAGTACTTC.

The chain has TRBV2 and TRBJ2-1, with D unresolved. The length of the CDR3 is 13 residues. V lost 1 base and J lost 5, with 6 bases in between. CDR1 is SNHLY and CDR2 is FYNNEI in the germline V gene. CDR3 nucleotides: TGTGCCAGCAGTGAAGAGTTGCACAATGAGCAGTTCTTC. Translating gives CASSEELHNEQFF.

The J gene is TRBJ1-1, the V gene TRBV27; 9 bases map to TRBD1. The CDR3 is made up of 14 amino acids. V lost 6 bases and J lost 5; bases outside the gene matches: 7. Germline CDR1 reads MNHEY; CDR2 reads SMNVEV (reference sequence). CDR3 protein: CASRWTGARTEAFF. The CDR3 nucleotides read TGTGCCAGCAGATGGACAGGGGCGAGAACTGAAGCTTTCTTT.

The chain recombines TRBV9 with TRBJ1-1; tentatively, D is TRBD1 (5 bases). The CDR3 runs to 14 residues. V was pared by 4 bases and J by 3 bases, with 13 bases between. Germline lookup yields CDR1 SGDLS and CDR2 YYNGEE. The CDR3 DNA reads as TGTGCCAGCAGCTCAGTGTACAGGTACACTGAAGCTTTCTTT. This encodes CASSSVYRYTEAFF.

In DNA form, the CDR3 reads TGTGCCAGTAGTCGCCAGAACTATGGCTACACCTTC. Amino acids: CASSRQNYGYTF. This rearrangement joins TRBV19 to TRBJ1-2, with D unclear. Trimming shortened V by 5 bases and J by 2 bases, and 6 bases separated the two germline ends. Germline V gene data show CDR1 as LNHDA and CDR2 as SQIVND (reference sequence). The CDR3 has 12 residues.

The chain links TRBV11-2 to TRBJ2-5; D is possibly TRBD2 (6 bases). This CDR3 spans 16 amino acids. Germline-derived CDR1 and CDR2 are SGHAT and FQNNGV. The germline V and J ends were trimmed by 4 bases and 1 base, with 16 bases remaining between them. The CDR3 region has the DNA TGTGCCAGCAGCTCCACGGAACTGGGACTCCAAGAGACCCAGTACTTC. Residues: CASSSTELGLQETQYF.

J is TRBJ1-1 and V is TRBV12-3 or TRBV12-4; 7 bases align to TRBD1. The length of the CDR3 is 13 residues. V shed 6 bases and J 11 bases; nucleotides not matched to a gene: 12. CDR3 sequence: CASSLLALGQAFF. CDR3 bases: TGTGCCAGCAGCCTTTTGGCCCTGGGACAGGCTTTCTTT.

CDR3 DNA: TGCAGCGCCCAGGCGGGGGCAGAGACCCAGTACTTC. It specifies CSAQAGAETQYF. This chain uses TRBV29-1 with TRBJ2-5; weak D call: TRBD2 (7 bases). V lost 7 bases to trimming and J lost 4 bases, with 13 bases between them. Germline CDR1 reads SQVTM; CDR2 reads ANQGSEA. The CDR3 length is 12 residues.

The V call is TRBV29-1, the J call TRBJ2-7, with TRBD2 as a possible D gene (6 bases). The CDR3 totals 11 residues. The V and J ends lost 5 bases and 3 bases respectively, with 8 bases between them. In germline, CDR1 is SQVTM, CDR2 ANQGSEA. CDR3 residues: CSVNGGYEQYF. In nucleotides, the CDR3 is TGCAGCGTTAACGGGGGCTACGAGCAGTACTTC.

V gene TRBV28 combines with J gene TRBJ2-1; 10 nucleotides line up with TRBD1. This CDR3 is built from 16 residues. Trimming took 9 bases from V and 1 from J; bases not matched to a gene: 9. In germline, CDR1 is MDHEN, CDR2 SYDVKM. The chain's CDR3 is CASYPRDRGSYNEQFF. CDR3 in DNA: TGTGCCAGTTACCCCCGGGACAGGGGTTCCTACAATGAGCAGTTCTTC.

This clone was observed a few times. The rearrangement joins TRBV9 to TRBJ1-4, with 8 bases lining up with TRBD1. This CDR3 comprises 17 residues. Trimming cost V 4 bases and J 6 bases; bases outside gene matches: 14. Germline V gene sequence: CDR1 SGDLS, CDR2 YYNGEE. CDR3 coding DNA: TGTGCCAGCAGCCCGGGGACAGGCGGCGGGGATTATGAAAAACTGTTTTTT. Protein product: CASSPGTGGGDYEKLFF.

The rearrangement links TRBV15 to TRBJ1-1; D unclear. This CDR3 spans 19 amino acids. CDR1 is LNHNV and CDR2 is YYDKDF in the germline V gene (reference sequence). V gave up 0 bases and J gave up 5 bases, with 25 bases separating them. This CDR3 is CATSRDPSAGGSPMTEAFF. CDR3 in DNA: TGTGCCACCAGCAGAGATCCCAGCGCCGGAGGGTCCCCCATGACTGAAGCTTTCTTT.

This sequence joins TRBV5-4 and TRBJ2-1, with 9 bases matching TRBD2. The germline V gene has CDR1 SGHNT and CDR2 YYREEE (reference sequence). Trimming cost V 4 bases and J 1 base; bases outside gene matches: 6. The CDR3 extends over 16 amino acids. The CDR3 protein is CASSKIAGASYNEQFF. The CDR3 bases are TGTGCCAGCAGCAAAATAGCGGGAGCGTCCTACAATGAGCAGTTCTTC.

This chain uses TRBV6-5 with TRBJ1-5, with D hard to call. This CDR3 comprises 16 residues. Germline-derived CDR1 and CDR2 are MNHEY and SVGAGI. V was shortened by 0 bases and J by 2 bases, with 11 bases between the two germline ends. CDR3 sequence (DNA): TGTGCCAGCAGTTACTCGAGCCCCGGGGGCAATCAGCCCCAGCATTTT. Its protein is CASSYSSPGGNQPQHF.

This chain joins TRBV5-3 and TRBJ1-5, with D maybe TRBD1 (5 bases). TRBV5-3 is given ORF status, its function remaining uncertain. The CDR3 sequence is 19 residues long. Trimming took 6 bases from V and 4 from J, leaving 29 bases between them. The CDR3, as DNA: TGTGCCAGAACTCTGGACGGGACGGCTACCCCCAGGGCAAATCAGCCCCAGCATTTT. Translating it yields CARTLDGTATPRANQPQHF.

The rearrangement uses TRBV29-1 and TRBJ2-3; D is uncertain. CDR3 length: 12 residues. The germline V gene encodes CDR1 SQVTM and CDR2 ANQGSEA. Between the trimmed V and J ends, which lost 3 bases and 0 bases, there was a span of 4 bases. The CDR3 reads CSVEISTDTQYF. DNA of the CDR3: TGCAGCGTTGAGATTAGCACAGATACGCAGTATTTT.

The V and J genes are TRBV10-2 and TRBJ2-6, with a tentative D call TRBD2 (6 bases). The germline V and J ends were trimmed by 6 bases and 1 base, with 13 bases remaining between them. The CDR3 covers 16 residues. Germline-derived CDR1 and CDR2 are WSHSY and SAAADI. The DNA of the CDR3 is TGCGCCAGCAGCCCTTGGGGGAGGTCTGGGGCCAACGTCCTGACTTTC. Translated: CASSPWGRSGANVLTF.

The V gene is TRBV29-1, the J gene TRBJ2-2, with 9 nucleotides matching TRBD1. The germline gives CDR1 SQVTM, CDR2 ANQGSEA. The CDR3 totals 12 residues. DNA for the CDR3: TGCGTGCGACAGGGGGACACCGGGGAGCTGTTTTTT. This sequence encodes CVRQGDTGELFF.